This passage covers 3 T cell receptor beta chains from one sample sequenced in a study of blood T cell repertoires in COVID-19. Data came from immunoSEQ multiplex PCR; TCRdb stores just in-frame clones and leaves some out. Among about 270,000 clones listed, about four fifths were seen once. Sequencing was performed on peripheral blood. The source of these receptors is a woman aged 18 to 35 with acute or convalescent COVID-19.

V is TRBV10-1 and J is TRBJ2-7; TRBD2 aligns across 7 bases. The V segment lost 0 bases and the J segment 4 bases; nucleotides outside the gene matches: 12. CDR3 length: 17 residues. Germline CDR1 is WNHNN and CDR2 is SYGVQD (reference sequence). CDR3 loop: CASSESDERDASYEQYF. For the CDR3, the DNA is TGCGCCAGCAGTGAGTCTGACGAGCGGGATGCGTCGTACGAGCAGTACTTC.

As to this clone: Distinct nucleotide sequences in the sample also encode this CDR3. The rearrangement links TRBV12-3 or TRBV12-4 to TRBJ1-4; D is perhaps TRBD1 (5 bases). V was cut by 3 bases and J by 7 bases, with 9 bases left in between. This CDR3 is built from 13 residues. As DNA, the CDR3 is TGTGCCAGCAGTTTGGCGGGGGGTGAAAAACTGTTTTTT. Amino acids: CASSLAGGEKLFF.

The chain links TRBV28 to TRBJ2-1; tentatively, D is TRBD1 (6 bases). Germline V gives CDR1 MDHEN, CDR2 SYDVKM. The CDR3 runs to 11 residues. V gave up 8 bases and J gave up 4 bases, with 6 bases separating them. This CDR3 reads CASGQYNEQFF. CDR3 DNA: TGTGCCAGCGGACAGTACAATGAGCAGTTCTTC. Full variable domain (missing parts from reference TRBV28 and TRBJ2-1): DVKVTQSSRYLVKRTGEKVFLECVQDMDHENMFWYRQDPGLGLRLIYFSYDVKMKEKGDIPEGYSVSREKKERFSLILESASTNQTSMYLCASGQYNEQFFGPGTRLTVL.